This TCR beta chain was captured in a study of blood T cell repertoires in COVID-19. Background on the study: T cells, B-cell-depleted T cells, or PBMCs supplied cDNA or gDNA.

Germline assignment: CDR1 SGHAT and CDR2 FQNNGV. The CDR3 has 15 amino acids. Between the trimmed V and J ends, which lost 1 base and 3 bases, there was a span of 10 bases. Authors' data handling: Estimates of nucleated cell counts were drawn from the amplification of reference gene primers. Profiled with immunoSEQ multiplex PCR; TCRdb holds only in-frame clones, not every one. That table is the source of V, J and clone size, and D and trimming were worked out from the DNA. The sample has under 200,000 clones; about three quarters are singletons. The chain combines TRBV11-2 with TRBJ2-4; no clear D. This TCR came from a man between 60 and 70 years old with acute or convalescent COVID-19. The sample was peripheral blood. The CDR3 is CASSLGLQNKNIQYF. The CDR3 DNA reads as TGTGCCAGCAGCTTAGGGTTACAGAACAAAAACATTCAGTACTTC.